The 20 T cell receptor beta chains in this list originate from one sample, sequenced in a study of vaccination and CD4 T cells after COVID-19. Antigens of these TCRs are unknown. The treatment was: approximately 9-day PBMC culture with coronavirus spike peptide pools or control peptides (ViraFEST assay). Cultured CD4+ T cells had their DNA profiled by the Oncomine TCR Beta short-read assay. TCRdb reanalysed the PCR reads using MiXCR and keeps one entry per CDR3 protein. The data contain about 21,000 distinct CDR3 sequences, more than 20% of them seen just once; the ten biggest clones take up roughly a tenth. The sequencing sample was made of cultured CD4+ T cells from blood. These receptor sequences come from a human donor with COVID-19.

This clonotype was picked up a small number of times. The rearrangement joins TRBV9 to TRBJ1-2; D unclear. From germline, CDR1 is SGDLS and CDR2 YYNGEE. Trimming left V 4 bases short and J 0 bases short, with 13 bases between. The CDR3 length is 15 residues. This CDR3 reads CASSPSVNANYGYTF. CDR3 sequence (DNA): TGTGCCAGCAGCCCAAGTGTAAATGCTAACTATGGCTACACCTTC.

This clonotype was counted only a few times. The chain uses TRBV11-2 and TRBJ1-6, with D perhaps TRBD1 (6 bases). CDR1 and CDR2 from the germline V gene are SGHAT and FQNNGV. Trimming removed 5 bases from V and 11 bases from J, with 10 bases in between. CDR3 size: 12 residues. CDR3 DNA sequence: TGTGCCAGCAGCGGAAGGACAGCACCCCTCCACTTT. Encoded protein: CASSGRTAPLHF.

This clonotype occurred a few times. The CDR3 spells CATSNRTGGTGYTF. DNA of the CDR3: TGTGCCACCAGCAATAGGACAGGGGGTACTGGCTACACCTTC. V usage is TRBV15 and J usage is TRBJ1-2; the match to TRBD1 covers 10 bases. The germline gives CDR1 LNHNV, CDR2 YYDKDF (reference sequence). V dropped 4 bases and J dropped 7; count of bases not matched to a gene: 6. The CDR3 has 14 residues.

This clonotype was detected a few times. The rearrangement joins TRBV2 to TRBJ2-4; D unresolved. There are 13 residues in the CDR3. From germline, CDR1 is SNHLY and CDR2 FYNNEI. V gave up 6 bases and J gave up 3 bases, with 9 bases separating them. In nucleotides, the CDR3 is TGTGCCAGCAGAAGCCCAGACAAAAACATTCAGTACTTC. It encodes CASRSPDKNIQYF.

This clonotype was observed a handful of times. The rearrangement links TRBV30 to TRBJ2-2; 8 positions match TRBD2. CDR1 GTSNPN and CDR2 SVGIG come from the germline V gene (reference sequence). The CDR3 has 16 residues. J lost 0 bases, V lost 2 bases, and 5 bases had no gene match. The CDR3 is CAWSFGGAPNTGELFF. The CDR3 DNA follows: TGTGCCTGGAGTTTCGGGGGGGCCCCGAACACCGGGGAGCTGTTTTTT.

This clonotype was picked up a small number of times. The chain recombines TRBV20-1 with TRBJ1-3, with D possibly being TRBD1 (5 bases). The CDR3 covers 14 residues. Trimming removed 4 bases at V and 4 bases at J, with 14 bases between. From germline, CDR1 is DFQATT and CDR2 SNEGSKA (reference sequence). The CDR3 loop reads CSATDSALGNTIYF. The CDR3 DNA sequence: TGCAGTGCTACCGACAGCGCCCTAGGAAACACCATATATTTT.

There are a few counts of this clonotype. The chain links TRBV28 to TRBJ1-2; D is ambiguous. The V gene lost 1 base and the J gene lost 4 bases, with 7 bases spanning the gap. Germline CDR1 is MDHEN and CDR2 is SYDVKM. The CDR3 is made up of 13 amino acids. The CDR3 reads CASSLFAVYGYTF. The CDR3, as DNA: TGTGCCAGCAGTTTATTTGCCGTCTATGGCTACACCTTC.

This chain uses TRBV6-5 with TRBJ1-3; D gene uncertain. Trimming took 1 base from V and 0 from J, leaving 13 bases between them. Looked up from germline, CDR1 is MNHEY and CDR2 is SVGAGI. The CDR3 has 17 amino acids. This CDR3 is CASSYLGQANSGNTIYF. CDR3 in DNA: TGTGCCAGCAGTTACTTGGGCCAGGCGAACTCTGGAAACACCATATATTTT.

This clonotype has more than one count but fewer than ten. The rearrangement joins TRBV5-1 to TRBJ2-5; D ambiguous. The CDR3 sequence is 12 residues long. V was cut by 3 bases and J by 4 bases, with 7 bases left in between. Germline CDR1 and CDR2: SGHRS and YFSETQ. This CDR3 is CASSSPAETQYF. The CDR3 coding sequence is TGCGCCAGCAGCTCGCCCGCAGAGACCCAGTACTTC. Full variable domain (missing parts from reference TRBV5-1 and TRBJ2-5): KAGVTQTPRYLIKTRGQQVTLSCSPISGHRSVSWYQQTPGQGLQFLFEYFSETQRNKGNFPGRFSGRQFSNSRSEMNVSTLELGDSALYLCASSSPAETQYFGPGTRLLVL.

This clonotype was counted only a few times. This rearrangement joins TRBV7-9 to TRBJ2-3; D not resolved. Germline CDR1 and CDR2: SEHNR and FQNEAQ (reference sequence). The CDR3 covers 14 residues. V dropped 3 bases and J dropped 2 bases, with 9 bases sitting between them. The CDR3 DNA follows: TGTGCCAGCAGCTTCGGTAAAAACACAGATACGCAGTATTTT. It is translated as CASSFGKNTDTQYF.

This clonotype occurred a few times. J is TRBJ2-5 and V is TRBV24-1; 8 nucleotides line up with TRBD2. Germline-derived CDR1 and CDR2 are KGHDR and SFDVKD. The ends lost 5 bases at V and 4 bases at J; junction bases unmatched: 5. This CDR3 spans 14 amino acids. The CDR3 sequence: CATSATGGAETQYF. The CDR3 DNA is TGTGCCACCAGTGCGACCGGGGGGGCAGAGACCCAGTACTTC.

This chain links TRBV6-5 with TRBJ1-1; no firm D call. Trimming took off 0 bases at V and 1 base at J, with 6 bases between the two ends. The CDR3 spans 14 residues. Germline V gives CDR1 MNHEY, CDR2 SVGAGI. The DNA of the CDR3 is TGTGCCAGCAGTTACTCGGCCGGGAACACTGAAGCTTTCTTT. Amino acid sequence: CASSYSAGNTEAFF.

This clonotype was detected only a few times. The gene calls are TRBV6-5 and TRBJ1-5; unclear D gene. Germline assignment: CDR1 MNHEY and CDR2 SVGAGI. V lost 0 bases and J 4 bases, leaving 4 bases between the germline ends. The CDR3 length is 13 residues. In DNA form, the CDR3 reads TGTGCCAGCAGTTACTCGGAGAATCAGCCCCAGCATTTT. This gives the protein CASSYSENQPQHF.

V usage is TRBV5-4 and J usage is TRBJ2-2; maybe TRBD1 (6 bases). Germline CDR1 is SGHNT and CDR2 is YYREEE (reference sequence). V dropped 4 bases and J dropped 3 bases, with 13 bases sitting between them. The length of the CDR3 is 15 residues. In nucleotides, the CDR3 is TGTGCCAGCAGCACCGACAGGAAAGACACCGGGGAGCTGTTTTTT. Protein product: CASSTDRKDTGELFF.

The chain's CDR3 is CASRGGTGELFF. Here the CDR3 DNA reads TGTGCCAGCAGGGGGGGCACCGGGGAGCTGTTTTTT. V gene TRBV6-2 or TRBV6-3 combines with J gene TRBJ2-2; the D gene is possibly TRBD2 (6 bases). Germline V gene lookup returns CDR1 MNHEY and CDR2 SVGEGT. V shed 6 bases and J shed 4 bases, with 6 bases lying between them. CDR3 size: 12 residues.

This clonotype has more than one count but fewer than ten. CDR3 sequence reads: CASSLGISSEVLQYF. CDR3 nucleotide sequence: TGTGCCAGCAGCTTAGGCATTTCCTCAGAGGTCTTGCAGTACTTC. The chain links TRBV11-2 to TRBJ2-7; D gene unclear. The CDR3 extends over 15 amino acids. Germline V lookup: CDR1 SGHAT, CDR2 FQNNGV. The V gene lost 1 base and the J gene lost 9 bases, with 19 bases spanning the gap.

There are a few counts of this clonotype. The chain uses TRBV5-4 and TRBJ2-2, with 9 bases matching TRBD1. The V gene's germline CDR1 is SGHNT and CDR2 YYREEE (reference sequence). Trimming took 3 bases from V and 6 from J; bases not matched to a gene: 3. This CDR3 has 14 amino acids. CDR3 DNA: TGTGCCAGCAGCTCGGGACAGGGATCCGGGGAGCTGTTTTTT. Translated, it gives CASSSGQGSGELFF.

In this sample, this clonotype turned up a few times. Here the CDR3 DNA reads TGTGCCAGCAGGACGGGTGGGACCCAGTACTTC. Encoded protein: CASRTGGTQYF. This chain uses TRBV27 with TRBJ2-5; D unclear. V was cut by 6 bases and J by 7 bases, with 9 bases left in between. CDR1 MNHEY and CDR2 SMNVEV come from the germline V gene (reference sequence). The CDR3 loop spans 11 amino acids.

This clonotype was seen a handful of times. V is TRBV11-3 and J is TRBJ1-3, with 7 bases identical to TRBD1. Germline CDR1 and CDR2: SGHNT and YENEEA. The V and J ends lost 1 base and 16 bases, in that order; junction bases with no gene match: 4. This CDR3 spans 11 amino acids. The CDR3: CASSLGDSAYF. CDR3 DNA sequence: TGTGCCAGCAGCTTAGGGGACAGCGCGTATTTT.

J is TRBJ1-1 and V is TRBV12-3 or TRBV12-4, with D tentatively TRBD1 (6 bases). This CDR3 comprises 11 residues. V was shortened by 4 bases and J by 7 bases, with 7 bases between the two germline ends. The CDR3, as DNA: TGTGCCAGCAGTTCCAGGGGTGAAGCTTTCTTT. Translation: CASSSRGEAFF.